A single sample gave rise to the 14 T cell receptor beta chains below, sequenced in a study of T-cell reconstitution after alpha-beta-depleted transplantation in children. As it was prepared, the TCRbeta library received unique molecular identifiers. TCRdb recomputed calls from the PCR reads with MiXCR, one row per CDR3 protein. The data contain 25,000 to 30,000 distinct CDR3 sequences, roughly 19% of them singletons. The material was PBMCs, mostly from graft donor cells, obtained 60 days after TCRalphabeta/CD19-depleted stem cell transplant. The origin of the receptors is a male patient aged 2-10 years who had a stem cell transplant for acute lymphoblastic leukemia, so the T cells may come from the graft donor.

This clonotype occurred many times. This chain uses TRBV7-6 with TRBJ1-4, with D hard to call. Trimming took 2 bases from V and 0 from J, leaving 10 bases between them. Per germline, CDR1 SGHVS and CDR2 FNYEAQ. The CDR3 is 16 amino acids. CDR3: CASSLKTFATNEKLFF. The CDR3 DNA follows: TGTGCCAGCAGCTTAAAAACCTTTGCAACTAATGAAAAACTGTTTTTT.

This clonotype was seen at least ten times. The genes are TRBV27 and TRBJ2-1, with 13 bases aligning to TRBD2. This CDR3 is 13 amino acids long. In germline, CDR1 is MNHEY, CDR2 SMNVEV (reference sequence). V was pared by 8 bases and J by 8 bases, with 3 bases of the junction left unmatched. Here the CDR3 reads CASGTSGVYEQFF. Here the CDR3 DNA reads TGTGCCAGCGGGACTAGCGGGGTATATGAGCAGTTCTTC.

The J gene is TRBJ1-1, the V gene TRBV7-8, with no clear D. The CDR3 is 14 amino acids. In germline, CDR1 is SGHVS, CDR2 FQNEAQ. V lost 0 bases and J lost 3, with 8 bases in between. The CDR3 DNA reads as TGTGCCAGCAGCTTAGCAAGTAGGGACACTGAAGCTTTCTTT. Translation gives CASSLASRDTEAFF.

This clonotype turned up a few times. The gene calls are TRBV20-1 and TRBJ1-5; 7 bases are a match to TRBD1. V shed 3 bases, J shed 3 bases, and the junction held 8 bases outside the gene matches. CDR3 length equals 15 residues. Germline assignment: CDR1 DFQATT and CDR2 SNEGSKA (reference sequence). The CDR3 loop is CSASPGQPSNQPQHF. In DNA form, the CDR3 reads TGCAGTGCTAGCCCGGGACAGCCTTCCAATCAGCCCCAGCATTTT.

In this sample, this clonotype turned up many times. V usage is TRBV5-1 and J usage is TRBJ2-5, with 8 bases identical to TRBD1. J lost 1 base, V lost 2 bases, and 1 base had no gene match. This CDR3 region has 14 residues. The germline CDR1 and CDR2 sequences are SGHRS and YFSETQ. Here the CDR3 reads CASSFTGGQETQYF. CDR3 sequence (DNA): TGCGCCAGCAGCTTCACAGGGGGCCAAGAGACCCAGTACTTC.

The chain recombines TRBV18 with TRBJ2-3; possibly TRBD2 for D (5 bases). This CDR3 contains 16 residues. Trimming shortened V by 1 base and J by 2 bases, and 13 bases separated the two germline ends. CDR1 and CDR2 (germline): KGHSH, LQKENI. The CDR3 coding sequence is TGTGCCAGCTCACCACGTCGACTAAGTCACACAGATACGCAGTATTTT. This sequence encodes CASSPRRLSHTDTQYF.

The rearrangement links TRBV5-6 to TRBJ2-3; D might be TRBD1 (6 bases). The CDR3 has 14 amino acids. CDR1 and CDR2 from the germline V gene are SGHDT and YYEEEE. V lost 4 bases to trimming and J lost 4 bases, with 13 bases between them. CDR3 region: CASSPYGQPDTQYF. CDR3 coding DNA: TGTGCCAGCAGCCCGTATGGACAGCCAGATACGCAGTATTTT.

The rearrangement joins TRBV29-1 to TRBJ1-1, with D hard to call. The CDR3 has 14 residues. Trimming removed 5 bases at V and 0 bases at J, with 13 bases between. CDR1 is SQVTM and CDR2 is ANQGSEA in the germline V gene. The CDR3 DNA reads as TGCAGCGTTTGTCTCGCGGGGTTGAACACTGAAGCTTTCTTT. Translating gives CSVCLAGLNTEAFF. The full variable domain, rest sourced from reference TRBV29-1 and TRBJ1-1, is SAVISQKPSRDICQRGTSLTIQCQVDSQVTMMFWYRQQPGQSLTLIATANQGSEATYESGFVIDKFPISRPNLTFSTLTVSNMSPEDSSIYLCSVCLAGLNTEAFFGQGTRLTVV.

The chain joins TRBV11-2 to TRBJ2-1; D call uncertain. Germline lookup yields CDR1 SGHAT and CDR2 FQNNGV. Deletions cut 0 bases from V and 2 bases from J, with 8 bases between. The CDR3 is 15 residues long. In nucleotides, the CDR3 is TGTGCCAGCAGCTTAGAAATAGACCCCTACAATGAGCAGTTCTTC. Encoded protein: CASSLEIDPYNEQFF.

The V and J genes are TRBV3-1 and TRBJ2-5; 11 bases map to TRBD2. After removal of 0 bases from V and 11 bases from J, the junction contained 8 bases not matched to a gene. The CDR3 loop spans 15 amino acids. CDR1 and CDR2 from the germline V gene are LGHDT and YNNKEL (reference sequence). CDR3 amino acids: CASSQDPSGGSRQYF. CDR3 in DNA: TGTGCCAGCAGCCAAGATCCTAGCGGGGGGTCTCGGCAGTACTTC.

The gene calls are TRBV3-1 and TRBJ1-1; D uncertain. Between the trimmed V and J ends, which lost 4 bases and 1 base, there was a span of 16 bases. The CDR3 runs to 16 residues. Germline V gene data show CDR1 as LGHDT and CDR2 as YNNKEL (reference sequence). CDR3 sequence (DNA): TGTGCCAGCAGCCCCCTGTTCACCGGAGGGAACACTGAAGCTTTCTTT. Translated, it gives CASSPLFTGGNTEAFF.

This clonotype was detected many times. The rearrangement joins TRBV12-3 or TRBV12-4 to TRBJ1-1, with D unclear. V shed 5 bases and J shed 7 bases, with 14 bases lying between them. The CDR3 consists of 13 residues. CDR3 DNA: TGTGCCAGCAGTCATGGACCGGGTGGTGAAGCTTTCTTT. This gives the protein CASSHGPGGEAFF.

This clonotype was seen many times. This rearrangement joins TRBV20-1 to TRBJ2-1, with 8 bases aligning to TRBD2. Germline CDR1 and CDR2: DFQATT and SNEGSKA (reference sequence). The CDR3 consists of 18 residues. Losses at the gene ends were 0 bases for V and 10 bases for J; bases not matched to a gene: 20. The CDR3 region has the DNA TGCAGTGCTAGAGACTCAATTCGACTAGCGACTCACGTGAGGGAGCAGTTCTTC. It translates to CSARDSIRLATHVREQFF.

Sample share makes this clonotype large. The rearrangement joins TRBV10-2 to TRBJ2-3, with TRBD1 identical over 8 bases. There are 14 residues in the CDR3. The ends lost 4 bases at V and 5 bases at J; junction bases unmatched: 5. Germline V lookup: CDR1 WSHSY, CDR2 SAAADI. The CDR3 reads CASSVGRGRDTQYF. CDR3 bases: TGCGCCAGCAGTGTCGGCAGGGGGCGAGATACGCAGTATTTT.